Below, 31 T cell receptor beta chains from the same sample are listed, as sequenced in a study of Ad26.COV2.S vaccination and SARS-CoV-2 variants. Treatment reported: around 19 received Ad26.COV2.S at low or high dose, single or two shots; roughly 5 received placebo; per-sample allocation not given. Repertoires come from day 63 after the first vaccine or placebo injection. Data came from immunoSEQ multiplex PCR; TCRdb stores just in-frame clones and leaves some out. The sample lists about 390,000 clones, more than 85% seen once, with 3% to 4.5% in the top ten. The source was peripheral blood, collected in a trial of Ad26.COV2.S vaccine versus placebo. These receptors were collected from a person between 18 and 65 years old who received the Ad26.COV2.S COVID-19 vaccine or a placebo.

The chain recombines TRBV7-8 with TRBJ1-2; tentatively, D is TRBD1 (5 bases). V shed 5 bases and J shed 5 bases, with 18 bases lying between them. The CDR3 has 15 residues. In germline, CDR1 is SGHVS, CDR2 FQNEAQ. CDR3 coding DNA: TGTGCCAGCAGCCCCCGGAGGGACGGTTCGTATGGCTACACCTTC. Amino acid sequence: CASSPRRDGSYGYTF.

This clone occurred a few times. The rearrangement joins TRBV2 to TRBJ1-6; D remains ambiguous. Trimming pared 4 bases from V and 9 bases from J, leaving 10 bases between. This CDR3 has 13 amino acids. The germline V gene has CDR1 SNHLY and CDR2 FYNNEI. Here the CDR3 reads CASSVLGSSPLHF. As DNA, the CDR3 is TGTGCCAGCAGTGTTCTAGGGAGTTCACCCCTCCACTTT.

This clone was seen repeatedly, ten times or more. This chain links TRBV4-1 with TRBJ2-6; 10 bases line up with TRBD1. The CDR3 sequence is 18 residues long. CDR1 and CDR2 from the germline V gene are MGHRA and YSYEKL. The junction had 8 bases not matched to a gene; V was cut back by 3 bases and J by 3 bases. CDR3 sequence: CASSHRQGASVGANVLTF. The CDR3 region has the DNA TGCGCCAGCAGCCACCGACAGGGGGCGAGCGTTGGGGCCAACGTCCTGACTTTC.

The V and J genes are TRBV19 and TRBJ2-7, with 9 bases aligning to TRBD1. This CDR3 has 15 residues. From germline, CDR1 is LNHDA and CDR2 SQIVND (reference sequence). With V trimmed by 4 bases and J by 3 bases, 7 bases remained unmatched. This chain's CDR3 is CASSKPGQGLYEQYF. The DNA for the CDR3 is TGTGCCAGTAGTAAACCGGGACAGGGTCTCTACGAGCAGTACTTC.

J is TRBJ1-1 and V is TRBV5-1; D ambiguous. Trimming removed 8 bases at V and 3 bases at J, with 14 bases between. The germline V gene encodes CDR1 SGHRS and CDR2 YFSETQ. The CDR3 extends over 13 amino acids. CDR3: CASAAAPDTEAFF. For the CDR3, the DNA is TGCGCCAGTGCAGCTGCTCCTGACACTGAAGCTTTCTTT. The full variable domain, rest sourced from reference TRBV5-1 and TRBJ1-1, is KAGVTQTPRYLIKTRGQQVTLSCSPISGHRSVSWYQQTPGQGLQFLFEYFSETQRNKGNFPGRFSGRQFSNSRSEMNVSTLELGDSALYLCASAAAPDTEAFFGQGTRLTVV.

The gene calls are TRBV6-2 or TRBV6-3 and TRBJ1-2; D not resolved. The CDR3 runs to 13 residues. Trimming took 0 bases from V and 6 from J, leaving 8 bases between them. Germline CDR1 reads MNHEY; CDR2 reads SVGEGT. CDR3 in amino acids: CASSYSYGDGYTF. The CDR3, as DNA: TGTGCCAGCAGTTACTCTTATGGGGATGGCTACACCTTC.

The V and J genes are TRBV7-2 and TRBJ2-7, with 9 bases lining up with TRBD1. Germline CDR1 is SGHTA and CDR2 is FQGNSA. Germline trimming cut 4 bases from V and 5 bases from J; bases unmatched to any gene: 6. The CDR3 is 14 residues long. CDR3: CASSSWTGENEQYF. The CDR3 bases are TGTGCCAGCAGCTCCTGGACAGGGGAAAACGAGCAGTACTTC.

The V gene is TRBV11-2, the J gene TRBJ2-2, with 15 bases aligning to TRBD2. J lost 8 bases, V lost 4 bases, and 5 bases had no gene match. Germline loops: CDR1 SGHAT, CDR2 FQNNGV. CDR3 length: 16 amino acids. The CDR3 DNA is TGTGCCAGCAGCTCTGGACTAGCGGGGGGGCCGGGGGAGCTGTTTTTT. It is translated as CASSSGLAGGPGELFF.

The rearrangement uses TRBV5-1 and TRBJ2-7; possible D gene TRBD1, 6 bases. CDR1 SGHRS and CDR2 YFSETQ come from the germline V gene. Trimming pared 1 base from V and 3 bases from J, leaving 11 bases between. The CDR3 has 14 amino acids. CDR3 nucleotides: TGCGCCAGCAGCTTGTCTTCAGGGGACTACGAGCAGTACTTC. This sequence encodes CASSLSSGDYEQYF. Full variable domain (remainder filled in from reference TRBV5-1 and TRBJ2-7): KAGVTQTPRYLIKTRGQQVTLSCSPISGHRSVSWYQQTPGQGLQFLFEYFSETQRNKGNFPGRFSGRQFSNSRSEMNVSTLELGDSALYLCASSLSSGDYEQYFGPGTRLTVT.

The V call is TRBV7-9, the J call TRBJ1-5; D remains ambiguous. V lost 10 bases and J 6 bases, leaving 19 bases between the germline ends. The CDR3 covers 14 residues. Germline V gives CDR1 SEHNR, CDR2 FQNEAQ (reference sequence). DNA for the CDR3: TGTGCCACCTCGGCCTTGACCCAGCGTCAGCCCCAGCATTTT. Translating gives CATSALTQRQPQHF.

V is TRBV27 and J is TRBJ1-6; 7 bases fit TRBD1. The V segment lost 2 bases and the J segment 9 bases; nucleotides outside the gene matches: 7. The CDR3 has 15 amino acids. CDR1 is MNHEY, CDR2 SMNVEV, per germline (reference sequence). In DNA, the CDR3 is TGTGCCAGCAGTTTACAAGACAGGGCTAGTTCACCCCTCCACTTT. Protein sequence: CASSLQDRASSPLHF.

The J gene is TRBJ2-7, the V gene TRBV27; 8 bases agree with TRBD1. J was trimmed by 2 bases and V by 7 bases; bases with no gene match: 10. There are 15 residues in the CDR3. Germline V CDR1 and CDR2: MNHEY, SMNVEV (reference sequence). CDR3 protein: CASTHTGTGPYEQYF. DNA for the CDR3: TGTGCCAGCACCCACACCGGGACAGGACCCTACGAGCAGTACTTC.

DNA for the CDR3: TGCGCCAGCAGCCAAGTTGCGGAAGAGACCCAGTACTTC. Its translation: CASSQVAEETQYF. J is TRBJ2-5 and V is TRBV4-1; D is undetermined. Trimming shortened V by 1 base and J by 3 bases, and 6 bases separated the two germline ends. Looked up from germline, CDR1 is MGHRA and CDR2 is YSYEKL. This CDR3 contains 13 residues.

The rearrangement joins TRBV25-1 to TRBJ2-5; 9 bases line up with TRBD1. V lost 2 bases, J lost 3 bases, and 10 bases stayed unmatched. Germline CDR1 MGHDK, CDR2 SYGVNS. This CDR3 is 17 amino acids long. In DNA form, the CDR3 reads TGTGCCAGCAGTGAAATTACCGACAGGGGGATTGAAGAGACCCAGTACTTC. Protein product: CASSEITDRGIEETQYF.

The CDR3 coding sequence is TGTGCCAGCACTCCCGGAGGCTCACCCCTCCACTTT. Encoded protein: CASTPGGSPLHF. The chain carries TRBV6-5 and TRBJ1-6; D gene ambiguous. The ends were cut back, 7 bases at V and 10 bases at J, with 11 bases in the middle. CDR1 and CDR2 from the germline V gene are MNHEY and SVGAGI. The CDR3 spans 12 residues.

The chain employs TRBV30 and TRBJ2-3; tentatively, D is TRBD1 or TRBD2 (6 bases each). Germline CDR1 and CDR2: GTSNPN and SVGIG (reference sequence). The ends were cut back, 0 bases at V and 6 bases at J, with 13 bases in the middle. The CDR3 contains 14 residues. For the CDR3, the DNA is TGTGCCTGGAGTGTCGGGGGCGAGACGGATACGCAGTATTTT. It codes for CAWSVGGETDTQYF.

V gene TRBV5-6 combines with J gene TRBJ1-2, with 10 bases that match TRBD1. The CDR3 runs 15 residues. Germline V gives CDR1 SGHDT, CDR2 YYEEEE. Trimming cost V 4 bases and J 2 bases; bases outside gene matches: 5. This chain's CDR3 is CASSTPGQGNYGYTF. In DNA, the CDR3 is TGTGCCAGCAGCACGCCGGGACAGGGGAACTATGGCTACACCTTC. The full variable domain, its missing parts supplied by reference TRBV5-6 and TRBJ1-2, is DAGVTQSPTHLIKTRGQQVTLRCSPKSGHDTVSWYQQALGQGPQFIFQYYEEEERQRGNFPDRFSGHQFPNYSSELNVNALLLGDSALYLCASSTPGQGNYGYTFGSGTRLTVV.

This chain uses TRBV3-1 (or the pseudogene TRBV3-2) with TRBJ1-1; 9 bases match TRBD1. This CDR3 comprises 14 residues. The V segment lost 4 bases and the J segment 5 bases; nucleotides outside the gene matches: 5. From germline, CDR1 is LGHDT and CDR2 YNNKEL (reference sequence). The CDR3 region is CASSRGQGNTEAFF. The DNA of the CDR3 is TGTGCCAGCAGCCGGGGACAGGGAAATACTGAAGCTTTCTTT.

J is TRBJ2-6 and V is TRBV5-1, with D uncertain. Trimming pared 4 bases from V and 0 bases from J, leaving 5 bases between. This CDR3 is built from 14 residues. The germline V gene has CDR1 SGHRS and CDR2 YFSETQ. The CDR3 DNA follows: TGCGCCAGCAGCGAGAGCTCTGGGGCCAACGTCCTGACTTTC. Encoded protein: CASSESSGANVLTF. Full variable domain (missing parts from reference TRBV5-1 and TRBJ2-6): KAGVTQTPRYLIKTRGQQVTLSCSPISGHRSVSWYQQTPGQGLQFLFEYFSETQRNKGNFPGRFSGRQFSNSRSEMNVSTLELGDSALYLCASSESSGANVLTFGAGSRLTVL.

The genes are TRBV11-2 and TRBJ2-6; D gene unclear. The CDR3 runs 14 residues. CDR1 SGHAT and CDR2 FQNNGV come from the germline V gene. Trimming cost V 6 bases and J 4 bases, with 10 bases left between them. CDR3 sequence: CASRPMGGANVLTF. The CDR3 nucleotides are TGTGCCAGCAGACCAATGGGGGGGGCCAACGTCCTGACTTTC.

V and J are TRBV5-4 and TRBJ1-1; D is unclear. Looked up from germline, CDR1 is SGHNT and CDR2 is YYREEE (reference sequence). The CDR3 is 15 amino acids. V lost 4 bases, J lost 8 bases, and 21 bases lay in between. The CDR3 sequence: CASSRAKQNTAEAFF. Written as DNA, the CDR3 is TGTGCCAGCAGCCGAGCCAAACAGAACACGGCGGAAGCTTTCTTT. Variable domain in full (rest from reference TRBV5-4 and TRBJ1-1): ETGVTQSPTHLIKTRGQQVTLRCSSQSGHNTVSWYQQALGQGPQFIFQYYREEENGRGNFPPRFSGLQFPNYSSELNVNALELDDSALYLCASSRAKQNTAEAFFGQGTRLTVV.

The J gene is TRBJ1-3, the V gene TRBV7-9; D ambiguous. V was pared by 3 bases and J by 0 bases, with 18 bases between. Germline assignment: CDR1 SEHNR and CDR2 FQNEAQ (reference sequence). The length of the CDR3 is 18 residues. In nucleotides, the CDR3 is TGTGCCAGCAGCTTGTCATCCCTCAGAGCTTTCTCTGGAAACACCATATATTTT. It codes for CASSLSSLRAFSGNTIYF. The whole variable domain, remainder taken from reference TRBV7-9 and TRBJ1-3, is DTGVSQNPRHKITKRGQNVTFRCDPISEHNRLYWYRQTLGQGPEFLTYFQNEAQLEKSRLLSDRFSAERPKGSFSTLEIQRTEQGDSAMYLCASSLSSLRAFSGNTIYFGEGSWLTVV.

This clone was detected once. CDR3 amino acids: CASSLGGRSYEQYF. The CDR3, as DNA: TGTGCCAGCAGTCTGGGGGGGCGGTCCTACGAGCAGTACTTC. This chain links TRBV3-1 (or the pseudogene TRBV3-2) with TRBJ2-7; D is perhaps TRBD2 (7 bases). The CDR3 has 14 residues. Germline V gene data show CDR1 as LGHDT and CDR2 as YNNKEL (reference sequence). V lost 6 bases and J 1 base, leaving 13 bases between the germline ends.

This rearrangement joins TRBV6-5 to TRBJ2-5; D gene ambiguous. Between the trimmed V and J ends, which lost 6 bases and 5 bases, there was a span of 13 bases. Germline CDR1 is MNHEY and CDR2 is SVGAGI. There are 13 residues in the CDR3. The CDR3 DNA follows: TGTGCCAGCAGGATCACAGATGGGGAGACCCAGTACTTC. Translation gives CASRITDGETQYF.

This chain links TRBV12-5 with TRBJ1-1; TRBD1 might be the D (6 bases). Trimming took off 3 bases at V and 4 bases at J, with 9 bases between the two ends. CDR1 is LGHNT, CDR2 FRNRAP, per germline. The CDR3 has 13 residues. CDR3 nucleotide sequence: TGTGCTAGTGGTTTTCTAGGGGGCACTGAAGCTTTCTTT. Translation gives CASGFLGGTEAFF. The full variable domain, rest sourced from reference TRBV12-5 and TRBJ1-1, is DARVTQTPRHKVTEMGQEVTMRCQPILGHNTVFWYRQTMMQGLELLAYFRNRAPLDDSGMPKDRFSAEMPDATLATLKIQPSEPRDSAVYFCASGFLGGTEAFFGQGTRLTVV.

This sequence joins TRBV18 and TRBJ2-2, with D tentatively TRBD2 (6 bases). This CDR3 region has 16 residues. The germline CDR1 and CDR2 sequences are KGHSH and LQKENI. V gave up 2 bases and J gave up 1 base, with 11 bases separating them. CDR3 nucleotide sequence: TGTGCCAGCTCACCATTCACGGGGGAGAACACCGGGGAGCTGTTTTTT. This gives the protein CASSPFTGENTGELFF.

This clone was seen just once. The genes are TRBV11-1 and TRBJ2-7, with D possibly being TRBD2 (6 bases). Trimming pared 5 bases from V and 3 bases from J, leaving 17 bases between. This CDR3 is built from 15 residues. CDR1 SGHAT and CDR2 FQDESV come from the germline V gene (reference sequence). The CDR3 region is CASSRTGTGDYEQYF. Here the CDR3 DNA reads TGTGCCAGCAGCCGAACCGGGACGGGAGACTACGAGCAGTACTTC.

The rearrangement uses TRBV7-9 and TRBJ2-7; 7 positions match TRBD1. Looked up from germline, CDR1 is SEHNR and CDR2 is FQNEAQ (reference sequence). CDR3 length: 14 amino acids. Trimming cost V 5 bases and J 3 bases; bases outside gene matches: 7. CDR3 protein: CASSRIRGSYEQYF. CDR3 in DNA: TGTGCCAGCAGCCGGATCAGGGGGAGCTACGAGCAGTACTTC.

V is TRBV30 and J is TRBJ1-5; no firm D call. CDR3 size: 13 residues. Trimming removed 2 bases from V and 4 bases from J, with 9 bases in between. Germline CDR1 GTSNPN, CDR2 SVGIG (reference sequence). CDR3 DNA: TGTGCCTGGAGTACCACGGATAATCAGCCCCAGCATTTT. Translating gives CAWSTTDNQPQHF.

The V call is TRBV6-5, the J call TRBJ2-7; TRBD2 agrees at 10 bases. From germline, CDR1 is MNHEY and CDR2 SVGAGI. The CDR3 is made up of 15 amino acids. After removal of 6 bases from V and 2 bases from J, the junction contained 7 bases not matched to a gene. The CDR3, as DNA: TGTGCCAGCAGCTTTAGCGGGGGGCCTCCCTACGAGCAGTACTTC. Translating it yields CASSFSGGPPYEQYF.

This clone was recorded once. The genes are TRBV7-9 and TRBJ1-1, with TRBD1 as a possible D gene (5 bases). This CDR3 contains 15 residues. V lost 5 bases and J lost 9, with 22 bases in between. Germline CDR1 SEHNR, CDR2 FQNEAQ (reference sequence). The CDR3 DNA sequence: TGTGCCAGCAGCGCCCAAGACGGGACGCTTTCCAAAGCTTTCTTT. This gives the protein CASSAQDGTLSKAFF. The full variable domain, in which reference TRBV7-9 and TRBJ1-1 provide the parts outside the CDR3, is DTGVSQNPRHKITKRGQNVTFRCDPISEHNRLYWYRQTLGQGPEFLTYFQNEAQLEKSRLLSDRFSAERPKGSFSTLEIQRTEQGDSAMYLCASSAQDGTLSKAFFGQGTRLTVV.